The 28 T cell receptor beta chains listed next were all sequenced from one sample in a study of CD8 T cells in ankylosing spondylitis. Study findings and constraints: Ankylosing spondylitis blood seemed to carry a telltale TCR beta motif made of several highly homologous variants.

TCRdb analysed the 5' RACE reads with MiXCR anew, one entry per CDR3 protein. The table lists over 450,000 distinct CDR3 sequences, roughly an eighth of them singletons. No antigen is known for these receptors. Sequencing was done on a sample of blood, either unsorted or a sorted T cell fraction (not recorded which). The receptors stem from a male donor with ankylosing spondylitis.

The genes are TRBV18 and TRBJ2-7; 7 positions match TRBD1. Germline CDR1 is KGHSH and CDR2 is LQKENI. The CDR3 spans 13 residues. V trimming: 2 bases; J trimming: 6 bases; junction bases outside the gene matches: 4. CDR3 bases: TGTGCCAGCTCACCAGCAAACAGGGGCGAGCAGTACTTC. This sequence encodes CASSPANRGEQYF.

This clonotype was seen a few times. The CDR3 coding sequence is TGTGCCTGGAGTGGGTACACTGAAGCTTTCTTT. This sequence encodes CAWSGYTEAFF. The chain has TRBV30 and TRBJ1-1; D is ambiguous. The CDR3 runs to 11 residues. Trimming took off 1 base at V and 3 bases at J, with 3 bases between the two ends. Per germline, CDR1 GTSNPN and CDR2 SVGIG (reference sequence).

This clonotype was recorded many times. CDR3 amino acids: CSVEDTGGGPQETQYF. CDR3 sequence (DNA): TGCAGCGTTGAAGATACAGGGGGCGGCCCTCAAGAGACCCAGTACTTC. This chain joins TRBV29-1 and TRBJ2-5; TRBD1 agrees at 9 bases. Trimming took 0 bases from V and 2 from J; bases not matched to a gene: 7. Per germline, CDR1 SQVTM and CDR2 ANQGSEA. There are 16 residues in the CDR3. Variable domain in full (rest from reference TRBV29-1 and TRBJ2-5): SAVISQKPSRDICQRGTSLTIQCQVDSQVTMMFWYRQQPGQSLTLIATANQGSEATYESGFVIDKFPISRPNLTFSTLTVSNMSPEDSSIYLCSVEDTGGGPQETQYFGPGTRLLVL.

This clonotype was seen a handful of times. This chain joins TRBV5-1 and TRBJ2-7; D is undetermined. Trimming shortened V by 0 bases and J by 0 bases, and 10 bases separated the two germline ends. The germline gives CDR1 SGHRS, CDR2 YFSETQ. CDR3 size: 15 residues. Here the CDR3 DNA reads TGCGCCAGCAGCTTGGAAGGTGGGCCCTCCTACGAGCAGTACGTC. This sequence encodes CASSLEGGPSYEQYV.

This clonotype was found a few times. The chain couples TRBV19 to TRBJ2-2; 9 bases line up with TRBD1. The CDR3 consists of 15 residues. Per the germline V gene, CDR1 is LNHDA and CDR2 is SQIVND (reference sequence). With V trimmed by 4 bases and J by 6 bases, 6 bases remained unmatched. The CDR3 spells CASSKDRGVSGELFF. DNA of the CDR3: TGTGCCAGTAGTAAAGACAGGGGGGTTTCCGGGGAGCTGTTTTTT. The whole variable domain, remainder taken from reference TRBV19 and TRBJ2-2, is DGGITQSPKYLFRKEGQNVTLSCEQNLNHDAMYWYRQDPGQGLRLIYYSQIVNDFQKGDIAEGYSVSREKKESFPLTVTSAQKNPTAFYLCASSKDRGVSGELFFGEGSRLTVL.

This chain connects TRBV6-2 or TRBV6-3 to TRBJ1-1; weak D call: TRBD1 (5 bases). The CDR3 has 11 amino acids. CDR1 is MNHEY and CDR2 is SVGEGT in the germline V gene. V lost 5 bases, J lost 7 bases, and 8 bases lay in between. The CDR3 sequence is CASSRQNEAFF. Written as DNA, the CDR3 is TGTGCCAGCAGTAGACAGAATGAAGCTTTCTTT.

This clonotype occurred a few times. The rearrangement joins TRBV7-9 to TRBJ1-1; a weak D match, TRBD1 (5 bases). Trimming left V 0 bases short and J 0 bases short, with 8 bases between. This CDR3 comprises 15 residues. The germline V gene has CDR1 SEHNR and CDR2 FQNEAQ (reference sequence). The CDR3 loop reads CASSLAVGVNTEAFF. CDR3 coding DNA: TGTGCCAGCAGCTTAGCGGTGGGGGTGAACACTGAAGCTTTCTTT.

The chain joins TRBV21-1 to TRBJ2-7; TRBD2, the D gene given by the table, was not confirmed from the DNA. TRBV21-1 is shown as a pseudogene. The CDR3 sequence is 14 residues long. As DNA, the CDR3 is TGTGCCAGCACCAGGACTAGCGGGCTCGACGAGCAGTACGTC. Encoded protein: CASTRTSGLDEQYV.

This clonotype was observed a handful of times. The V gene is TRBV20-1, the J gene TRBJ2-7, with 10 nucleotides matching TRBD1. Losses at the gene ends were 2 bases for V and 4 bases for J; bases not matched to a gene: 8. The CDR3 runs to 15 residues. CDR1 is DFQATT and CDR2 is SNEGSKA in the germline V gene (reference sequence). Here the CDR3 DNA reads TGCAGTGCTAGAAACCCCGGACAGGGGGGGTACGAGCAGTACGTC. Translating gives CSARNPGQGGYEQYV.

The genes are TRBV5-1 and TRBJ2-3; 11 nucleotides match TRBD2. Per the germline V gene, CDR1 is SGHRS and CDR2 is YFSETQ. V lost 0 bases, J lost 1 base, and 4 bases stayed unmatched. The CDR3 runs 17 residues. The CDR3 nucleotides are TGCGCCAGCAGCTTGGTAGCGGGAGGGCCTGGCACAGATACGCAGTATTTT. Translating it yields CASSLVAGGPGTDTQYF.

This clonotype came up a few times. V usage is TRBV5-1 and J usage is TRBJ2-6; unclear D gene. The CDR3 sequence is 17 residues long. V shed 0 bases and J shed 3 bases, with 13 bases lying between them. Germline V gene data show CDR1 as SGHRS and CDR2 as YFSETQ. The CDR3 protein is CASSLDRRWSGANVLTF. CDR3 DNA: TGCGCCAGCAGCTTGGACCGAAGGTGGAGTGGGGCCAACGTCCTGACTTTC.

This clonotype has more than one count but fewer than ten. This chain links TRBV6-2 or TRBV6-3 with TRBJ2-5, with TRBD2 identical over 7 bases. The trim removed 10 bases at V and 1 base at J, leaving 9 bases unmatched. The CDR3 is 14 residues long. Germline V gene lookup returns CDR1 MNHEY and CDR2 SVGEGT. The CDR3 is CATFSLAPQETQYF. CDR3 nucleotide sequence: TGTGCCACCTTTTCACTAGCGCCCCAAGAGACCCAGTACTTC.

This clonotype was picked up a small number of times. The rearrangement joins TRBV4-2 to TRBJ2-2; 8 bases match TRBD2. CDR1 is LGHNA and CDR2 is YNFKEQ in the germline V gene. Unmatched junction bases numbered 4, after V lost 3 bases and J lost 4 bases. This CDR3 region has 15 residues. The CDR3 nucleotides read TGTGCCAGCAGCCATAGCGGGGAGGGCACCGGGGAGCTGTTTTTT. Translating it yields CASSHSGEGTGELFF.

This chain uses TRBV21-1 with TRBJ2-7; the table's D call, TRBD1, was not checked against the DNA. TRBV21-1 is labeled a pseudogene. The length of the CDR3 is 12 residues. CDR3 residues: CASSRGHYEQYV. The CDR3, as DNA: TGTGCCAGCAGCCGCGGACACTACGAGCAGTACGTC.

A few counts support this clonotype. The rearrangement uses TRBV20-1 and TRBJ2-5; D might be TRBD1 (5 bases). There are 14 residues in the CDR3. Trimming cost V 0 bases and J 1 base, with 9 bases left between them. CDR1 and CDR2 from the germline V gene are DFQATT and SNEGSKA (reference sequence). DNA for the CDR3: TGCAGTGCTAGAGATACAGGAACCCAAGAGACCCAGTACTTC. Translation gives CSARDTGTQETQYF.

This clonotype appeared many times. The CDR3 DNA is TGCAGTGCCTCAGAGGGGCTCTATGGCTACACCTTC. Its protein is CSASEGLYGYTF. This chain links TRBV20-1 with TRBJ1-2; maybe TRBD1 (5 bases). From germline, CDR1 is DFQATT and CDR2 SNEGSKA (reference sequence). The V end was cut by 6 bases, the J end by 4 bases, with 12 bases between. The CDR3 runs 12 residues.

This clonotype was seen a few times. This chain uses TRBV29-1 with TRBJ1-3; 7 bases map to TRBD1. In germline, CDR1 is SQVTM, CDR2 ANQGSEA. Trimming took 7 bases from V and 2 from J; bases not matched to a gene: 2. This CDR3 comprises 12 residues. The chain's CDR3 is CSGGTAGNTIYF. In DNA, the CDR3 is TGCAGCGGAGGGACAGCTGGAAACACCATATATTTT.

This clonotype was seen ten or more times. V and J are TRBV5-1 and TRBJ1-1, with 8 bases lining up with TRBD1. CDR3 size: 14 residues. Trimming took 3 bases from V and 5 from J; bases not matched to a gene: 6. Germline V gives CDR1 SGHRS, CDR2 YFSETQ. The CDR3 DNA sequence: TGCGCCAGCAGCTCCGGACAGGGAAGGACTGAAGCTTTCTTT. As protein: CASSSGQGRTEAFF.

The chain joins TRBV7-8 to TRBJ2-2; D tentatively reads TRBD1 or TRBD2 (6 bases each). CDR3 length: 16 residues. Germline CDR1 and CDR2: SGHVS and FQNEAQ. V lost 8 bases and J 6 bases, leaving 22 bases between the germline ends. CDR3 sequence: CASGRGEATNPGELFF. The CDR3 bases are TGTGCCAGCGGAAGGGGGGAAGCGACTAACCCCGGGGAGCTGTTTTTT.

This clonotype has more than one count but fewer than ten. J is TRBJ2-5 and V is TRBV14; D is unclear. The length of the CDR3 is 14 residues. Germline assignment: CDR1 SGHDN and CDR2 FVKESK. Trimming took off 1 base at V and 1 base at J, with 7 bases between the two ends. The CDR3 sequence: CASSQVWLQETQYF. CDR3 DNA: TGTGCCAGCAGCCAAGTCTGGCTCCAAGAGACCCAGTACTTC.

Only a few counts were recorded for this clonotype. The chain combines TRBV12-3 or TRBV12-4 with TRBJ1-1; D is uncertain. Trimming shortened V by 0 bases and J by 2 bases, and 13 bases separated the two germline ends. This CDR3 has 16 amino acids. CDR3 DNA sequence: TGTGCCAGCAGTTTAGCGACCGCTCTTGGAAACACTGAAGCTTTCTTT. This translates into CASSLATALGNTEAFF.

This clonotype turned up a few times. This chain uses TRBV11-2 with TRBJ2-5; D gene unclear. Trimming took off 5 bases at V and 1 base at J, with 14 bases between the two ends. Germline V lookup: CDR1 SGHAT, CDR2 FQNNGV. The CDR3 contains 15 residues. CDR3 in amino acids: CASSPRPMPQETQYF. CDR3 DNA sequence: TGTGCCAGCAGCCCCCGACCAATGCCCCAAGAGACCCAGTACTTC.

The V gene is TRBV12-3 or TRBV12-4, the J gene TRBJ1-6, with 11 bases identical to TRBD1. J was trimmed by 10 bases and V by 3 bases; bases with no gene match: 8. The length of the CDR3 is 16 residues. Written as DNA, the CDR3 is TGTGCCAGCAGTTTGTCCGGGACAGGGGGTTTGTCACCCCTCCACTTT. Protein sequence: CASSLSGTGGLSPLHF.

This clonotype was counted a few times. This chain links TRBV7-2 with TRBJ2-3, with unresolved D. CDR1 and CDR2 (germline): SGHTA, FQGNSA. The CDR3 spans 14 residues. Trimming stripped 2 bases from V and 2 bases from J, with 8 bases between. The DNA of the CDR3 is TGTGCCAGCAGCTTACGGCATACCACAGATACGCAGTATTTT. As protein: CASSLRHTTDTQYF.

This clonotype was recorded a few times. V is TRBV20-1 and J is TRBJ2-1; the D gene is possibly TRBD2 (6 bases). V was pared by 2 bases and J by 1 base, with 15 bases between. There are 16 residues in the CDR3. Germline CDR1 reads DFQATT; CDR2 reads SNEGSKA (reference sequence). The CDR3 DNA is TGCAGTGCTAGATCCCCGGGGGAGACGTCCTACAATGAGCAGTTCTTC. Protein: CSARSPGETSYNEQFF.

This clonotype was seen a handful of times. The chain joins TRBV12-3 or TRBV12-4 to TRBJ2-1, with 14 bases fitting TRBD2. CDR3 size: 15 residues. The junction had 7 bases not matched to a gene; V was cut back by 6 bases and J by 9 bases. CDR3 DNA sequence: TGTGCCAGCAGGCCGTTAGGACTAGCGGGAGGTGAGCAGTTCTTC. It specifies CASRPLGLAGGEQFF.

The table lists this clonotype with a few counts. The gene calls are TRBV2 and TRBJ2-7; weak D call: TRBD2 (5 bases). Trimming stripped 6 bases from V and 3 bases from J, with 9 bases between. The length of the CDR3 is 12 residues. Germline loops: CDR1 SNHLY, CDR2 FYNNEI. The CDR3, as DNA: TGTGCCAGCAGCGCTACTAGCTACGAGCAGTACTTC. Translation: CASSATSYEQYF. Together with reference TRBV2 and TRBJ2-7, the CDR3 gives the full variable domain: EPEVTQTPSHQVTQMGQEVILRCVPISNHLYFYWYRQILGQKVEFLVSFYNNEISEKSEIFDDQFSVERPDGSNFTLKIRSTKLEDSAMYFCASSATSYEQYFGPGTRLTVT.

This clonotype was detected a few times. The DNA of the CDR3 is TGTGCCATCAGCCTAAGGGAATCTACCTACAATGAGCAGTTCTTC. It translates to CAISLRESTYNEQFF. The V call is TRBV10-3, the J call TRBJ2-1; D gene uncertain. CDR3 length: 15 residues. V dropped 6 bases and J dropped 2 bases, with 14 bases sitting between them. In germline, CDR1 is ENHRY, CDR2 SYGVKD.